Listed below are T cell receptor beta chains from one sample, sequenced in a study of technical replicates of blood from several donors. Only in-frame clones appear in the TCRdb table, and some are missing; sequencing was by immunoSEQ multiplex PCR. This table has fewer than 95,000 clones, about 91% appearing once. The sample consisted of T cells isolated from PBMCs. Every receptor here comes from a human donor in good health. Both conserved end residues are part of each CDR3. A D gene is named only where the DNA matches it firmly. Clone size is given for some rows only: seen once, a few or many times, or a class if the clone is expanded.

v_gene,d_gene,abundance,len,j_gene,CDR3aa,CDR3nt
TRBV27,.,.,14,TRBJ2-2,CASSAATNTGELFF,TGTGCCAGCAGTGCCGCTACGAACACCGGGGAGCTGTTTTTT
TRBV18,.,.,13,TRBJ2-7,CASSPPTVNEQYF,TGTGCCAGCTCACCACCGACAGTGAACGAGCAGTACTTC
TRBV28,.,.,12,TRBJ1-1,CASSLYNGEAFF,TGTGCCAGCAGTTTATATAACGGTGAAGCTTTCTTT
TRBV13,.,.,14,TRBJ2-7,CASSLSSGYYEQYF,TGTGCCAGCAGCTTATCCTCAGGTTACTACGAGCAGTACTTC
TRBV18,.,once,18,TRBJ2-7,CASSPPQTRQPHSYEQYF,TGTGCCAGCTCACCACCTCAAACTCGACAGCCGCACTCCTACGAGCAGTACTTC
TRBV19,.,few,13,TRBJ1-1,CASRGEGNTEAFF,TGTGCCAGTAGAGGGGAGGGAAACACTGAAGCTTTCTTT
TRBV13,TRBD1,.,15,TRBJ2-7,CASSLTGQGFYEQYF,TGTGCCAGCAGCCTGACGGGACAGGGTTTCTACGAGCAGTACTTC
TRBV7-3,.,.,14,TRBJ2-1,CASSVNGQDNEQFF,TGTGCCAGCAGTGTAAATGGGCAAGACAATGAGCAGTTCTTC
TRBV6-6,.,.,13,TRBJ1-2,CASSYVDRPGYTF,TGTGCCAGCAGTTACGTTGACAGGCCCGGCTACACCTTC
TRBV13,.,.,16,TRBJ1-2,CASSFRNREGSYGYTF,TGTGCCAGCAGCTTCCGAAACAGGGAAGGAAGCTATGGCTACACCTTC
TRBV5-6,.,.,14,TRBJ1-1,CASSPGLRNTEAFF,TGTGCCAGCAGCCCGGGGTTGCGGAACACTGAAGCTTTCTTT
TRBV4-1,TRBD1,.,17,TRBJ1-2,CASSLHLRDSLFYGYTF,TGCGCCAGCAGCCTCCACCTCCGGGACAGTCTATTCTATGGCTACACCTTC
TRBV30,TRBD1,.,13,TRBJ1-2,CAWGLSQGASYTF,TGTGCCTGGGGTTTATCACAGGGGGCTAGCTACACCTTC
TRBV9,.,.,14,TRBJ1-1,CASSVGGQSTEAFF,TGTGCCAGCAGCGTAGGAGGACAATCCACTGAAGCTTTCTTT
TRBV11-3,TRBD2,.,17,TRBJ2-5,CASSSHVGGGRQETQYF,TGTGCCAGCAGCTCACATGTGGGCGGGGGGCGTCAAGAGACCCAGTACTTC
TRBV18,.,.,14,TRBJ1-1,CASSPHGAHTEAFF,TGTGCCAGCTCACCTCATGGGGCCCACACTGAAGCTTTCTTT
TRBV30,TRBD1,.,16,TRBJ1-3,CAWREGQGASGNTIYF,TGTGCCTGGAGGGAGGGACAGGGGGCATCAGGAAACACCATATATTTT
TRBV6-5,.,.,14,TRBJ1-1,CASSPPGVDTEAFF,TGTGCCAGCAGTCCCCCAGGGGTGGACACTGAAGCTTTCTTT
TRBV4-1,TRBD1,.,16,TRBJ2-7,CASSPLGGQTLDEQYF,TGCGCCAGCAGTCCGCTAGGGGGACAGACTCTGGACGAGCAGTACTTC
TRBV10-3,TRBD2,.,18,TRBJ2-3,CAISESSSGGKSTDTQYF,TGTGCCATCAGTGAGTCAAGTAGCGGGGGGAAAAGCACAGATACGCAGTATTTT
TRBV19,TRBD1,.,15,TRBJ2-7,CASTPGQGGTYEQYF,TGTGCCAGTACCCCTGGACAGGGTGGTACCTACGAGCAGTACTTC
TRBV29-1,TRBD1,.,14,TRBJ1-2,CSVLQGHPAKGYTF,TGCAGCGTTCTACAGGGGCATCCCGCAAAAGGCTACACCTTC
TRBV5-4,TRBD2,.,20,TRBJ2-5,CASSLKWGLAGVSPQETQYF,TGTGCCAGCAGCTTGAAATGGGGACTAGCGGGGGTAAGCCCCCAAGAGACCCAGTACTTC
TRBV7-9,.,.,15,TRBJ1-4,CASSLTLGQGEKLFF,TGTGCCAGCAGCTTAACCCTCGGACAAGGTGAAAAACTGTTTTTT
TRBV29-1,.,.,14,TRBJ1-3,CSVDARSSGNTIYF,TGCAGCGTTGATGCCCGTAGCTCTGGAAACACCATATATTTT
TRBV11-2,TRBD2,once,15,TRBJ2-2,CASSLTSGSSGELFF,TGTGCCAGCAGCTTAACTAGCGGGAGTTCTGGGGAGCTGTTTTTT
TRBV5-4,TRBD1,.,14,TRBJ1-1,CASSWDRGNTEAFF,TGTGCCAGCAGCTGGGACAGGGGGAACACTGAAGCTTTCTTT
TRBV4-1,TRBD1,.,19,TRBJ1-2,CASNPPDRGGSSSNYGYTF,TGCGCCAGCAACCCCCCGGACAGGGGTGGTTCCTCCTCTAACTATGGCTACACCTTC
TRBV5-1,.,.,13,TRBJ1-1,CASSPPSHTEAFF,TGCGCCAGCAGCCCCCCGTCCCACACTGAAGCTTTCTTT
TRBV7-6,TRBD1,.,16,TRBJ2-3,CASSLMGQGPTDTQYF,TGTGCCAGCAGCTTAATGGGACAGGGGCCCACAGATACGCAGTATTTT
TRBV19,.,.,15,TRBJ2-1,CASRMTQEVYNEQFF,TGTGCCAGTAGAATGACCCAGGAGGTATACAATGAGCAGTTCTTC
TRBV6-5,TRBD1,.,14,TRBJ1-4,CASSPTGLGEKLFF,TGTGCCAGCAGTCCGACAGGGTTGGGTGAAAAACTGTTTTTT
TRBV30,.,.,11,TRBJ1-1,CAWSLTGEAFF,TGTGCCTGGAGTTTGACGGGTGAAGCTTTCTTT
TRBV27,.,.,15,TRBJ1-1,CASSLVRGAHTEAFF,TGTGCCAGCAGTTTAGTTCGGGGGGCACACACTGAAGCTTTCTTT
TRBV14,TRBD1,.,14,TRBJ2-7,CASSPGTEDYEQYF,TGTGCCAGCAGTCCCGGGACAGAAGACTACGAGCAGTACTTC
TRBV4-1,.,.,16,TRBJ2-5,CASSSGGGDAVWTQYF,TGCGCCAGCAGTTCCGGCGGCGGTGATGCTGTGTGGACCCAGTACTTC
TRBV11-3,.,.,18,TRBJ2-2,CASSLTERFHSSTGELFF,TGTGCCAGCAGCTTAACTGAACGTTTTCATAGTAGTACCGGGGAGCTGTTTTTT
TRBV6-5,.,.,14,TRBJ1-1,CASSLQGENTEAFF,TGTGCCAGCAGTTTACAGGGTGAGAACACTGAAGCTTTCTTT
TRBV7-3,.,.,16,TRBJ1-5,CASRLNPYQGNQPQHF,TGTGCCAGCAGACTAAATCCCTACCAGGGAAACCAGCCCCAGCATTTT
TRBV7-9,.,.,14,TRBJ1-5,CASSSLPGYQPQHF,TGTGCCAGCAGTTCGCTCCCGGGGTATCAGCCCCAGCATTTT
TRBV2,.,.,11,TRBJ2-7,CASNRDYEQYF,TGTGCCAGCAACAGAGACTACGAGCAGTACTTC
TRBV7-8,TRBD2,.,16,TRBJ2-3,CASSLALAGGTDTQYF,TGTGCCAGCAGCTTAGCACTAGCGGGGGGCACAGATACGCAGTATTTT
TRBV7-7,TRBD2,.,15,TRBJ2-1,CASSLGLAAYNEQFF,TGTGCCAGCAGCTTAGGACTAGCGGCTTACAATGAGCAGTTCTTC
TRBV5-6,.,.,14,TRBJ1-1,CASSLGALNTEAFF,TGTGCCAGCAGCTTAGGGGCGCTGAACACTGAAGCTTTCTTT
TRBV7-2,TRBD2,.,15,TRBJ2-3,CASSLALAVLDTQYF,TGTGCCAGCAGCTTAGCACTAGCGGTACTAGATACGCAGTATTTT
TRBV15,.,.,13,TRBJ1-5,CATSRRYNQPQHF,TGTGCCACCAGCAGACGTTACAATCAGCCCCAGCATTTT
TRBV7-6,TRBD2,.,18,TRBJ2-3,CASSPLRTSGGSVNTQYF,TGTGCCAGCAGCCCTCTCCGGACTAGCGGGGGGTCGGTGAATACGCAGTATTTT
TRBV5-1,TRBD1,once,16,TRBJ2-7,CASSLGPGQGANEQYF,TGCGCCAGCAGCTTGGGGCCGGGACAGGGGGCAAACGAGCAGTACTTC
TRBV7-9,TRBD2,.,16,TRBJ2-7,CASNPGTSASSYEQYF,TGTGCCAGCAACCCCGGGACTAGCGCAAGCTCCTACGAGCAGTACTTC